Listed below are T cell receptor beta chains from one sample, sequenced in a study of shared clonotypes between healthy human individuals. This table comes from immunoSEQ multiplex PCR, and its TCRdb copy is limited to in-frame clones, with some not included. This sample has roughly 1 million clones, with about 70% found just once. Sequenced material: memory CD4+ T cells sorted from blood. The receptors derive from a man younger than 30 in good health. Each CDR3 is given with its conserved first and last residue. A D gene is named only where the DNA matches it firmly. For some rows the clone size is stated as once, few or many, or as a class when expanded; others skip it.

J gene: TRBJ1-4
V gene: TRBV6-1
D gene: TRBD1
clone size: -
CDR3 DNA: TGTGCCAGCTCTTCAGGGGGCCGGGGTGAAAAACTGTTTTTT
CDR3 protein: CASSSGGRGEKLFF

J gene: TRBJ2-6
V gene: TRBV6-5
D gene: -
clone size: -
CDR3 DNA: TGTGCCAGCAGTTACTCGTGGGGTCCCGGGGCCAACGTCCTGACTTTC
CDR3 protein: CASSYSWGPGANVLTF

J gene: TRBJ2-7
V gene: TRBV5-5
D gene: TRBD2
clone size: -
CDR3 DNA: TGTGCCAGCAGCTTTCTCCCAGCGGGAGGGTACGAGCAGTACTTC
CDR3 protein: CASSFLPAGGYEQYF

J gene: TRBJ1-5
V gene: TRBV29-1
D gene: -
clone size: -
CDR3 DNA: TGCAGCGTTTCATTTAATGGGGGTGAGCCCCAGCATTTT
CDR3 protein: CSVSFNGGEPQHF

J gene: TRBJ2-5
V gene: TRBV5-5
D gene: -
clone size: -
CDR3 DNA: TGTGCCAGCAGCTTCTTACCGGGACACCTACAAGAGACCCAGTACTTC
CDR3 protein: CASSFLPGHLQETQYF

J gene: TRBJ2-1
V gene: TRBV11-2
D gene: TRBD2
clone size: -
CDR3 DNA: TGTGCCAGCAGCTCCGGGACTAGCGGGCTTTCGAGCTCCTACAATGAGCAGTTCTTC
CDR3 protein: CASSSGTSGLSSSYNEQFF

J gene: TRBJ2-1
V gene: TRBV11-2
D gene: -
clone size: -
CDR3 DNA: TGTGCCAGCAGCCCCGGAGGTAAAGCGTACAATGAGCAGTTCTTC
CDR3 protein: CASSPGGKAYNEQFF

J gene: TRBJ1-1
V gene: TRBV19
D gene: TRBD1
clone size: -
CDR3 DNA: TGTGCCAGTAGTATGGGGACAGGGCGATCCGTGAACACTGAAGCTTTCTTT
CDR3 protein: CASSMGTGRSVNTEAFF

J gene: TRBJ2-2
V gene: TRBV5-6
D gene: -
clone size: few
CDR3 DNA: TGTGCCAGCAGCTTGGCCCTGAGCACCGGGGAGCTGTTTTTT
CDR3 protein: CASSLALSTGELFF

J gene: TRBJ2-5
V gene: TRBV4-3
D gene: TRBD1
clone size: -
CDR3 DNA: TGCGCCAGCAGCCAAGGGCAGGGGGCAGAGACCCAGTACTTC
CDR3 protein: CASSQGQGAETQYF

J gene: TRBJ1-5
V gene: TRBV15
D gene: -
clone size: -
CDR3 DNA: TGTGCCACCAGCTCCGGTGCCTTGAGCAATCAGCCCCAGCATTTT
CDR3 protein: CATSSGALSNQPQHF

J gene: TRBJ2-5
V gene: TRBV19
D gene: -
clone size: -
CDR3 DNA: TGTGCCAGTAGGCAGAAAGAGACCCAGTACTTC
CDR3 protein: CASRQKETQYF

J gene: TRBJ2-2
V gene: TRBV14
D gene: -
clone size: -
CDR3 DNA: TGTGCCAGCAGCCGACATGAATCCGGGGAGCTGTTTTTT
CDR3 protein: CASSRHESGELFF

J gene: TRBJ2-3
V gene: TRBV10-1
D gene: -
clone size: -
CDR3 DNA: TGCGCCAGCAGTGAGGGGCTCTCTAGCACAGATACGCAGTATTTT
CDR3 protein: CASSEGLSSTDTQYF

J gene: TRBJ2-7
V gene: TRBV5-1
D gene: -
clone size: -
CDR3 DNA: TGCGCCAGCAGAAGGGACTTTTTCTACGAGCAGTACTTC
CDR3 protein: CASRRDFFYEQYF

J gene: TRBJ1-2
V gene: TRBV11-2
D gene: TRBD1
clone size: -
CDR3 DNA: TGTGCCAGCAGCTTAGCTGGGACAGGGATGTATGGCTACACCTTC
CDR3 protein: CASSLAGTGMYGYTF

J gene: TRBJ2-7
V gene: TRBV9
D gene: TRBD1
clone size: -
CDR3 DNA: TGTGCCAGCAGCGCCGGCCCCACAGGGGGCCAGTCCTACGAGCAGTACTTC
CDR3 protein: CASSAGPTGGQSYEQYF

J gene: TRBJ1-1
V gene: TRBV4-3
D gene: -
clone size: few
CDR3 DNA: TGCGCCAGCAGCCAAGATCTCGGCACTGAAGCTTTCTTT
CDR3 protein: CASSQDLGTEAFF

J gene: TRBJ2-7
V gene: TRBV10-3
D gene: -
clone size: -
CDR3 DNA: TGTGCCATCAGTGATGACAGCGGTCTCGGCGAGCAGTACTTC
CDR3 protein: CAISDDSGLGEQYF

J gene: TRBJ2-2
V gene: TRBV7-3
D gene: -
clone size: -
CDR3 DNA: TGTGCCAGCAGCCCACAAAATACCGGGGAGCTGTTTTTT
CDR3 protein: CASSPQNTGELFF

J gene: TRBJ2-7
V gene: TRBV5-6
D gene: -
clone size: -
CDR3 DNA: TGTGCCAGCAGCCCGGGACGTTCGGGAGAGCAGTACTTC
CDR3 protein: CASSPGRSGEQYF

J gene: TRBJ1-1
V gene: TRBV21-1
D gene: -
clone size: -
CDR3 DNA: TGTGCCAGCAGCGACTTTCGGGTGGAAACTGAAGCTTTCTTT
CDR3 protein: CASSDFRVETEAFF

J gene: TRBJ2-1
V gene: TRBV6-1
D gene: TRBD2
clone size: -
CDR3 DNA: TGTGCCACCTACCGGGGAGGGTACAATGAGCAGTTCTTC
CDR3 protein: CATYRGGYNEQFF

J gene: TRBJ2-3
V gene: TRBV2
D gene: -
clone size: -
CDR3 DNA: TGTGCCAGCAGTGACTCGTTTTCAGATACGCAGTATTTT
CDR3 protein: CASSDSFSDTQYF

J gene: TRBJ2-5
V gene: TRBV10-3
D gene: -
clone size: -
CDR3 DNA: TGTGCCATCAGTGAGGACAGGCCTTCTCAAGGTCCCCAGTACTTC
CDR3 protein: CAISEDRPSQGPQYF

J gene: TRBJ2-7
V gene: TRBV28
D gene: -
clone size: -
CDR3 DNA: TGTGCCAGCAGTTTATTGACAGTGGCTAGCTCCTACGAGCAGTACTTC
CDR3 protein: CASSLLTVASSYEQYF

J gene: TRBJ2-3
V gene: TRBV5-4
D gene: -
clone size: -
CDR3 DNA: TGTGCCAGCAGCTTGGTTCTCACAGATACGCAGTATTTT
CDR3 protein: CASSLVLTDTQYF

J gene: TRBJ2-5
V gene: TRBV5-1
D gene: -
clone size: -
CDR3 DNA: TGCGCCAGCAGCCCGGGGATGCGGGAGACCCAGTACTTC
CDR3 protein: CASSPGMRETQYF

J gene: TRBJ2-5
V gene: TRBV2
D gene: TRBD2
clone size: -
CDR3 DNA: TGTGCCAGCAGCGGGGGACTAGCGGGTGGAGAGACCCAGTACTTC
CDR3 protein: CASSGGLAGGETQYF

J gene: TRBJ2-5
V gene: TRBV6-1
D gene: TRBD2
clone size: few
CDR3 DNA: TGTGCCAGCTCCGGGACTAGCCAGGAGACCCAGTACTTC
CDR3 protein: CASSGTSQETQYF

J gene: TRBJ2-3
V gene: TRBV29-1
D gene: TRBD2
clone size: -
CDR3 DNA: TGCAGCGTTAACCCCCCCAGCGGGGGCTCAGATACGCAGTATTTT
CDR3 protein: CSVNPPSGGSDTQYF

J gene: TRBJ1-1
V gene: TRBV2
D gene: -
clone size: few
CDR3 DNA: TGTGCCAGCAGTGATTGGGAGGGGAGGTGGGACACTGAAGCTTTCTTT
CDR3 protein: CASSDWEGRWDTEAFF

J gene: TRBJ1-5
V gene: TRBV28
D gene: -
clone size: -
CDR3 DNA: TGTGCCAGCAGTCGCCCTCGGGGGGTTCGGCAGCCCCAGCATTTT
CDR3 protein: CASSRPRGVRQPQHF

J gene: TRBJ2-5
V gene: TRBV7-7
D gene: TRBD1
clone size: -
CDR3 DNA: TGTGCTAGCAGCTTCGACAGGGGTGAGACCCAGTACTTC
CDR3 protein: CASSFDRGETQYF

J gene: TRBJ2-7
V gene: TRBV7-6
D gene: -
clone size: -
CDR3 DNA: TGTGCCAGCAAAGCCCAAGAAAGCTCCTACGAGCAGTACTTC
CDR3 protein: CASKAQESSYEQYF

J gene: TRBJ2-3
V gene: TRBV7-2
D gene: -
clone size: few
CDR3 DNA: TGTGCCAGCAGCTTAGCTAGCGGAGGGGCAGATACGCAGTATTTT
CDR3 protein: CASSLASGGADTQYF

J gene: TRBJ2-7
V gene: TRBV5-8
D gene: -
clone size: -
CDR3 DNA: TGTGCCAGCAGCTTGTGGGGCAGTTCCTACGAGCAGTACTTC
CDR3 protein: CASSLWGSSYEQYF

J gene: TRBJ1-6
V gene: TRBV19
D gene: TRBD1
clone size: -
CDR3 DNA: TGTGCCAGTAGTATTGCGGGACAGGGTAATTCACCCCTCCACTTT
CDR3 protein: CASSIAGQGNSPLHF

J gene: TRBJ2-2
V gene: TRBV7-2
D gene: TRBD2
clone size: -
CDR3 DNA: TGTGCCAGCAGCTTCATAACGGGAGGGCCGTTCGGGGAGCTGTTTTTT
CDR3 protein: CASSFITGGPFGELFF

J gene: TRBJ1-1
V gene: TRBV5-1
D gene: TRBD1
clone size: -
CDR3 DNA: TGCGCCAGCAGCTCCGGACAGGGGGTCACTGAAGCTTTCTTT
CDR3 protein: CASSSGQGVTEAFF

J gene: TRBJ1-2
V gene: TRBV23-1
D gene: -
clone size: few
CDR3 DNA: TGCGCCAGCAGTCAATATACGACAGGCTTC
CDR3 protein: CASSQYTTGF

J gene: TRBJ1-2
V gene: TRBV4-3
D gene: -
clone size: -
CDR3 DNA: TGCGCCAGCAGCCAAGATTCGGGAGCTAACTATGGCTACACCTTC
CDR3 protein: CASSQDSGANYGYTF

J gene: TRBJ1-2
V gene: TRBV18
D gene: TRBD1
clone size: -
CDR3 DNA: TGTGCCAGCTCCCTCGGACAGGGGGCTGGCTATGGCTACACCTTC
CDR3 protein: CASSLGQGAGYGYTF

J gene: TRBJ2-3
V gene: TRBV19
D gene: TRBD2
clone size: -
CDR3 DNA: TGTGCCAGTAGTATAGACGCGACTAGCGGGGGACGCACAGATACGCAGTATTTT
CDR3 protein: CASSIDATSGGRTDTQYF

J gene: TRBJ2-7
V gene: TRBV27
D gene: -
clone size: -
CDR3 DNA: TGTGCCACCCGAGGGACGGTTGCCTACGAGCAGTACTTC
CDR3 protein: CATRGTVAYEQYF

J gene: TRBJ1-1
V gene: TRBV18
D gene: TRBD1
clone size: -
CDR3 DNA: TGTGCCAGCTCACCTCAGGGGGTTGCGACTGAAGCTTTCTTT
CDR3 protein: CASSPQGVATEAFF

J gene: TRBJ1-1
V gene: TRBV10-3
D gene: -
clone size: -
CDR3 DNA: TGTGCCATCGGGCTTGGGAACCTAGGAGCTTTCTTT
CDR3 protein: CAIGLGNLGAFF

J gene: TRBJ2-5
V gene: TRBV28
D gene: TRBD2
clone size: -
CDR3 DNA: TGTGCCAGCAGTCGGAGCGGGGGCCGGGAGACCCAGTACTTC
CDR3 protein: CASSRSGGRETQYF

J gene: TRBJ2-5
V gene: TRBV5-1
D gene: -
clone size: -
CDR3 DNA: TGCGCCAGCAGCTTGGGGGGGCAGACCTACCAAGAGACCCAGTACTTC
CDR3 protein: CASSLGGQTYQETQYF

J gene: TRBJ1-1
V gene: TRBV7-9
D gene: -
clone size: -
CDR3 DNA: TGTGCCAGCAGCTTAGCTTCCCGGGGGGCGCGAACTGAAGCTTTCTTT
CDR3 protein: CASSLASRGARTEAFF

J gene: TRBJ2-7
V gene: TRBV6-5
D gene: -
clone size: -
CDR3 DNA: TGTGCCAGCAGTCCCGACAGAAGCTTAGGTGAGCAGTACTTC
CDR3 protein: CASSPDRSLGEQYF

J gene: TRBJ2-3
V gene: TRBV7-2
D gene: -
clone size: once
CDR3 DNA: TGTGCCAGCAGCGCGGGCCCTCTCACAGATACGCAGTATTTT
CDR3 protein: CASSAGPLTDTQYF

J gene: TRBJ2-2
V gene: TRBV6-1
D gene: TRBD1
clone size: -
CDR3 DNA: TGTGCCAGCAGATTGGGGACAGGGAACACCGGGGAGCTGTTTTTT
CDR3 protein: CASRLGTGNTGELFF

J gene: TRBJ2-1
V gene: TRBV5-1
D gene: -
clone size: once
CDR3 DNA: TGCGCCAGCAGCTTGGAATCCGCTTACAATGAGCAGTTCTTC
CDR3 protein: CASSLESAYNEQFF

J gene: TRBJ2-1
V gene: TRBV4-1
D gene: -
clone size: -
CDR3 DNA: TGCGCCAGCAGCCAAGAGGGGGGCGGTGAGCAGTTCTTC
CDR3 protein: CASSQEGGGEQFF

J gene: TRBJ2-7
V gene: TRBV5-8
D gene: -
clone size: -
CDR3 DNA: TGTGCCAGCAGCTTGTCCGGGTGGGATTCGAACGAGCAGTACTTC
CDR3 protein: CASSLSGWDSNEQYF